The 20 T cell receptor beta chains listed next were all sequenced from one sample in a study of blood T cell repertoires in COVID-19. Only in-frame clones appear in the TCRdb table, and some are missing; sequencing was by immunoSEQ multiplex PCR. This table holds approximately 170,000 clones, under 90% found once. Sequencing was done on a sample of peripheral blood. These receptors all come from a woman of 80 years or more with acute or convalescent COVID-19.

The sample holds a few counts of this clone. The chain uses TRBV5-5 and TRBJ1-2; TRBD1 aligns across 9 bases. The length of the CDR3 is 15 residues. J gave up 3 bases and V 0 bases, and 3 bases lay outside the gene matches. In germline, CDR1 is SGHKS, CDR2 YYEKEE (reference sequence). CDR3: CASSLDRGLYYGYTF. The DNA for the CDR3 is TGTGCCAGCAGCTTGGACAGGGGGCTGTACTATGGCTACACCTTC.

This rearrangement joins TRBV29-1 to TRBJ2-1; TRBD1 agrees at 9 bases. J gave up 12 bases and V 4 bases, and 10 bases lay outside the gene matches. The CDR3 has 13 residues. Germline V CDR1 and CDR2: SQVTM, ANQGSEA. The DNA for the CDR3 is TGCAGCGTTGCGGGACAGGGAAAGGGATCGCAGTTCTTC. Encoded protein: CSVAGQGKGSQFF.

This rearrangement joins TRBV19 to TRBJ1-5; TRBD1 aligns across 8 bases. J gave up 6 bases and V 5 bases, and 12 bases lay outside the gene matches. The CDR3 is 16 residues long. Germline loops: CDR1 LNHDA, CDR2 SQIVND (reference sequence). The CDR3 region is CASSRSQGATSQPQHF. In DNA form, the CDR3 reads TGTGCCAGTAGTCGTTCGCAGGGGGCAACTAGTCAGCCCCAGCATTTT. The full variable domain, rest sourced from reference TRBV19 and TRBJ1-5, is DGGITQSPKYLFRKEGQNVTLSCEQNLNHDAMYWYRQDPGQGLRLIYYSQIVNDFQKGDIAEGYSVSREKKESFPLTVTSAQKNPTAFYLCASSRSQGATSQPQHFGDGTRLSIL.

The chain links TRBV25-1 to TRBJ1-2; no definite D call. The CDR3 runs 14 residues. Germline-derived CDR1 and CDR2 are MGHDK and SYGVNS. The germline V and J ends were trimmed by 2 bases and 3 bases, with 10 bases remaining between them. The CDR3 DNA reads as TGTGCCAGCAGTGAAGGTGGAGGGTACTATGGCTACACCTTC. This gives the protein CASSEGGGYYGYTF.

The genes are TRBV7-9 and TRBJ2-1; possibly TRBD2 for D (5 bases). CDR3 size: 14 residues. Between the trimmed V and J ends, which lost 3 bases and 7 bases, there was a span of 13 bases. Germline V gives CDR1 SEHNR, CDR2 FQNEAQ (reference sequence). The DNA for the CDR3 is TGTGCCAGCAGCTTGACCCTAAGAGGGAATGAGCAGTTCTTC. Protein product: CASSLTLRGNEQFF.

The CDR3 DNA follows: TGCAGTGCTAGCGGGGGAGAGCAGTACTTC. Its translation: CSASGGEQYF. V is TRBV20-1 and J is TRBJ2-7; maybe TRBD2 (6 bases). This CDR3 is 10 amino acids long. Trimming cost V 3 bases and J 7 bases, with 7 bases left between them. Germline assignment: CDR1 DFQATT and CDR2 SNEGSKA (reference sequence).

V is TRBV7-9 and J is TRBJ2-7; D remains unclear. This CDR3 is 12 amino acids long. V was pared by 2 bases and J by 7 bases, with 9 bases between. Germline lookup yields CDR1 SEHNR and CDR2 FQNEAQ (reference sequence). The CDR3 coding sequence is TGTGCCAGCAGCTTACACGGAGAGGAGCAGTACTTC. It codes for CASSLHGEEQYF.

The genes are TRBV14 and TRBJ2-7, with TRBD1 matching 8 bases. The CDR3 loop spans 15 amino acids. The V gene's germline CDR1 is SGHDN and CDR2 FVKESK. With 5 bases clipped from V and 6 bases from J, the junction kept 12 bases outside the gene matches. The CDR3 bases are TGTGCCAGCAGCACCCCGACAGGGGCAGGGGGCGAGCAGTACTTC. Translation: CASSTPTGAGGEQYF.

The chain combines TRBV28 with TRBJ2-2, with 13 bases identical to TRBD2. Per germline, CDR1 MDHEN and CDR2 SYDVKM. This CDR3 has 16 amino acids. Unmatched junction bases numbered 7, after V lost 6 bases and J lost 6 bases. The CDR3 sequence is CASRLRTSGSSGELFF. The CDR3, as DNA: TGTGCCAGCAGACTCCGGACTAGCGGGAGTTCCGGGGAGCTGTTTTTT.

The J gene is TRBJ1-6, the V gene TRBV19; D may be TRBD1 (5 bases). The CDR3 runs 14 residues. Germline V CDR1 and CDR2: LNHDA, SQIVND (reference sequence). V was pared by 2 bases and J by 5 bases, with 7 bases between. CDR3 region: CASSILTDNSPLHF. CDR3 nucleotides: TGTGCCAGTAGTATATTGACAGATAATTCACCCCTCCACTTT.

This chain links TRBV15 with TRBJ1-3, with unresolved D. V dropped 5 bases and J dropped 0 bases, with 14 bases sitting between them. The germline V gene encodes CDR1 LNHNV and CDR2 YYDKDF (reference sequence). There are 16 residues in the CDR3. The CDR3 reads CATSSIRRGSGNTIYF. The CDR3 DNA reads TGTGCCACCAGCTCAATCCGCCGGGGCTCTGGAAACACCATATATTTT.

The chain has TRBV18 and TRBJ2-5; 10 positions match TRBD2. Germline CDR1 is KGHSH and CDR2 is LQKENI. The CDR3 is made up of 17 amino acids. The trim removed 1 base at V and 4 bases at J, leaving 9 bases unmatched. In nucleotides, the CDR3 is TGTGCCAGCTCACCACAGACTAGCGGGCAGGTTGGAGAGACCCAGTACTTC. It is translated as CASSPQTSGQVGETQYF.

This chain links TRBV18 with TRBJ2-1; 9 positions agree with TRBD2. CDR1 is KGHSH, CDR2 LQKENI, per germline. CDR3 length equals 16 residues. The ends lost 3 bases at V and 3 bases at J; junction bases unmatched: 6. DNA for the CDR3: TGTGCCAGCTCACCTTGGCGGGGGGGAAACTACAATGAGCAGTTCTTC. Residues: CASSPWRGGNYNEQFF.

The DNA of the CDR3 is TGTGCCAGCAGCTTAAAGGAACAGGGGGCAGCCAAAAACATTCAGTACTTC. This gives the protein CASSLKEQGAAKNIQYF. The V and J genes are TRBV7-9 and TRBJ2-4, with TRBD1 matching 9 bases. Germline CDR1 SEHNR, CDR2 FQNEAQ (reference sequence). This CDR3 has 17 residues. The junction had 5 bases not matched to a gene; V was cut back by 2 bases and J by 0 bases.

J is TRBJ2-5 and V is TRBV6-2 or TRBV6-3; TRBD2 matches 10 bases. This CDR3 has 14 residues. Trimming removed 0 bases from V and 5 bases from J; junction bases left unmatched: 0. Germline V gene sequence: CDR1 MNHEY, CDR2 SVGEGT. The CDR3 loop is CASSYSLAGETQYF. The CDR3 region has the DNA TGTGCCAGCAGTTACTCACTAGCGGGGGAGACCCAGTACTTC.

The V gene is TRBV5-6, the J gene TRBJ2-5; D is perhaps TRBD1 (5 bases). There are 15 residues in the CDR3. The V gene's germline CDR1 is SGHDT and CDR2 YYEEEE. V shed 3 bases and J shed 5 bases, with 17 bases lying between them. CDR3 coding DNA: TGTGCCAGCAGCTGGGGCCGCCTAGTAAGGGAGACCCAGTACTTC. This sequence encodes CASSWGRLVRETQYF.

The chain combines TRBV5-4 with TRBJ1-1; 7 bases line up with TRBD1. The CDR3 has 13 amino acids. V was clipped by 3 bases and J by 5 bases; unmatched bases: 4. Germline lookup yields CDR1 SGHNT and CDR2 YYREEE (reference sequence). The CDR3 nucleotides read TGTGCCAGCAGCTCGACAGGGTGGACTGAAGCTTTCTTT. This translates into CASSSTGWTEAFF. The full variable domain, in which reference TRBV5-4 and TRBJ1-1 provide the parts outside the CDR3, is ETGVTQSPTHLIKTRGQQVTLRCSSQSGHNTVSWYQQALGQGPQFIFQYYREEENGRGNFPPRFSGLQFPNYSSELNVNALELDDSALYLCASSSTGWTEAFFGQGTRLTVV.

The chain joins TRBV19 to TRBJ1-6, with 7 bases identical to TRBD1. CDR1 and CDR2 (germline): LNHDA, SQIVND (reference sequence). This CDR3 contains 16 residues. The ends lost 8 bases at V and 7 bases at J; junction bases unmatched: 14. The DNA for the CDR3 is TGTGCCAGTGCCCACGCCTGGGACAGCCCCAATTCACCCCTCCACTTT. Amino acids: CASAHAWDSPNSPLHF.

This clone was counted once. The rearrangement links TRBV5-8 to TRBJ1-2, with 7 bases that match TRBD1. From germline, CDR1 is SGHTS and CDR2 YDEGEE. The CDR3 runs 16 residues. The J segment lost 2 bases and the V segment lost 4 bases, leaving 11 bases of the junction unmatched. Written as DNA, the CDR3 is TGTGCCAGCAGCCGCAGGGGGGCAGTTGCGAACTATGGCTACACCTTC. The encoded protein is CASSRRGAVANYGYTF.

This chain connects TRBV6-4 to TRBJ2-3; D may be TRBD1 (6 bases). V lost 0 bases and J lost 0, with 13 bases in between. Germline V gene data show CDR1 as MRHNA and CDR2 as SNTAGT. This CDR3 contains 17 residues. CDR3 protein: CASSDSLPRGSTDTQYF. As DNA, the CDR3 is TGTGCCAGCAGTGACTCATTGCCCAGGGGAAGCACAGATACGCAGTATTTT.